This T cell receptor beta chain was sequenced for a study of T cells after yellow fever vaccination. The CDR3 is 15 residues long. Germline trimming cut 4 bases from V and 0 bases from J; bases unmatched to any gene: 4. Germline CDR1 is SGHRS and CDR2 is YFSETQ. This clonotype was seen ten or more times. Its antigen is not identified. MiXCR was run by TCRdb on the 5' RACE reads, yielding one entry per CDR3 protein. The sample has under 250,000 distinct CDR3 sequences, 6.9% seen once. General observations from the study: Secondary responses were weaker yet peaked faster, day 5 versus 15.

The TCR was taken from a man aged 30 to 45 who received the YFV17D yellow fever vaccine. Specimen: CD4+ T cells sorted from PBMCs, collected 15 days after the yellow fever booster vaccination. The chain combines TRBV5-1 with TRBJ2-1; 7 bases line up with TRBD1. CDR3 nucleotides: TGCGCCAGCAGCACAGGGGCCAGCTCCTACAATGAGCAGTTCTTC. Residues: CASSTGASSYNEQFF. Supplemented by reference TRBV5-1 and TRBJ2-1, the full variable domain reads KAGVTQTPRYLIKTRGQQVTLSCSPISGHRSVSWYQQTPGQGLQFLFEYFSETQRNKGNFPGRFSGRQFSNSRSEMNVSTLELGDSALYLCASSTGASSYNEQFFGPGTRLTVL.